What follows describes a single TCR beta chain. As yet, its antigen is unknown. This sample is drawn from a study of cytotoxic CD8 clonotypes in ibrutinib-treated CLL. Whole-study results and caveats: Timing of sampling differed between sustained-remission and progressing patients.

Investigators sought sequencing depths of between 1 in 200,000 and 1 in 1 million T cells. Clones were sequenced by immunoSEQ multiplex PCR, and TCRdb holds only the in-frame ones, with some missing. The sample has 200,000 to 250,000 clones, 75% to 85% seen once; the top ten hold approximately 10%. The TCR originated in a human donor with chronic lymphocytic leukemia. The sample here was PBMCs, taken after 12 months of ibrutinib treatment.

The CDR3 loop is CAWSPGSVYEQYF. Here the CDR3 DNA reads TGTGCCTGGAGTCCGGGTAGCGTCTACGAGCAGTACTTC. The gene calls are TRBV30 and TRBJ2-7; a possible D gene is TRBD2 (5 bases). The CDR3 contains 13 residues. The germline CDR1 and CDR2 sequences are GTSNPN and SVGIG (reference sequence). The ends were cut back, 2 bases at V and 3 bases at J, with 11 bases in the middle. The entire variable domain, with the rest obtained from reference TRBV30 and TRBJ2-7, is as follows: SQTIHQWPATLVQPVGSPLSLECTVEGTSNPNLYWYRQAAGRGLQLLFYSVGIGQISSEVPQNLSASRPQDRQFILSSKKLLLSDSGFYLCAWSPGSVYEQYFGPGTRLTVT.